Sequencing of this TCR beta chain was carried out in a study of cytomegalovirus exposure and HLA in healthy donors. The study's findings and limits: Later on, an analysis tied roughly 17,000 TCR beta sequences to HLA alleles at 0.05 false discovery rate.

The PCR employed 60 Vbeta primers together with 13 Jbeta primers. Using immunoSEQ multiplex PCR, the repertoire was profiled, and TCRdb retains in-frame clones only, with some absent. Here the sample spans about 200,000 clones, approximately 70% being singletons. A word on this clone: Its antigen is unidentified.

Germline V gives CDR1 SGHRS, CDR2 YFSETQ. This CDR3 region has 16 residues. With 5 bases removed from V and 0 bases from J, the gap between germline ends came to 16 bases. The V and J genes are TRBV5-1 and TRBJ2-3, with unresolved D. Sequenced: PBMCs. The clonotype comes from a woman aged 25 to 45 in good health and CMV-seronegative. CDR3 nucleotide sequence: TGCGCCAGCAGTGACTCGCCCTCCCTTAGCACAGATACGCAGTATTTT. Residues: CASSDSPSLSTDTQYF.